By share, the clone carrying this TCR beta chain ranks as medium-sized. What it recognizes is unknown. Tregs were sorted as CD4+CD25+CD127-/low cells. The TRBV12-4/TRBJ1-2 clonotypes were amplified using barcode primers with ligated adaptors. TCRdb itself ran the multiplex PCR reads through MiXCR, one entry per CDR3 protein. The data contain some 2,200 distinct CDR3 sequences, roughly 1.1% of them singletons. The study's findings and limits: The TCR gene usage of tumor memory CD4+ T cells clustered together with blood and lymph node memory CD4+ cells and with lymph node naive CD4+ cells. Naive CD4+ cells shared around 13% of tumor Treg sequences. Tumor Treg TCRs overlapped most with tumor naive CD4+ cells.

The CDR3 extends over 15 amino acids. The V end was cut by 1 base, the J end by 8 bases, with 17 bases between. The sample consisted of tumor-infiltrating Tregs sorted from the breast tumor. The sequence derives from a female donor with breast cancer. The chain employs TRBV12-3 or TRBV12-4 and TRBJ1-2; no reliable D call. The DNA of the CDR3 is TGTGCCAGCAGTTTAGAGGGCGCTCTGGCCCAGGGCTACACCTTC. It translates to CASSLEGALAQGYTF.